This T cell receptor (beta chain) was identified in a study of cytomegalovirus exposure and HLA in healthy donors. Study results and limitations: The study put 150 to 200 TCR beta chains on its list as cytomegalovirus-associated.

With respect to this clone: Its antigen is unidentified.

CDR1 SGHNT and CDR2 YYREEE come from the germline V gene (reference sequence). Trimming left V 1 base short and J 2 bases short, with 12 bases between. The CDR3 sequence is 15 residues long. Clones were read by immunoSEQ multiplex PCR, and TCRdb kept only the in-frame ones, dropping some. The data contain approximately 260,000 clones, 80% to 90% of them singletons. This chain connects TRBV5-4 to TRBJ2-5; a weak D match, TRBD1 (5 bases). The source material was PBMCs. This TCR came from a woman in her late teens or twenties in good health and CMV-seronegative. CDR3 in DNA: TGTGCCAGCAGCTTGAATACGGCAGGGCAAGAGACCCAGTACTTC. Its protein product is CASSLNTAGQETQYF.